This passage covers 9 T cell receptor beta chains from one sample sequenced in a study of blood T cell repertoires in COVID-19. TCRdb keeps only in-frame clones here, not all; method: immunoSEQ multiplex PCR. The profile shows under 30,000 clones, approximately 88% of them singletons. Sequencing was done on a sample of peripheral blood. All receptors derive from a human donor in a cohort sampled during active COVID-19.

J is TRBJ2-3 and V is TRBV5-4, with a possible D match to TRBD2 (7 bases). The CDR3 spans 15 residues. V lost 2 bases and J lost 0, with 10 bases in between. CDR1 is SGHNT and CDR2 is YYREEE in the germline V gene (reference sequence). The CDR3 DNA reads TGTGCCAGCAGCTTCGGGGGGCTAAGCACAGATACGCAGTATTTT. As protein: CASSFGGLSTDTQYF.

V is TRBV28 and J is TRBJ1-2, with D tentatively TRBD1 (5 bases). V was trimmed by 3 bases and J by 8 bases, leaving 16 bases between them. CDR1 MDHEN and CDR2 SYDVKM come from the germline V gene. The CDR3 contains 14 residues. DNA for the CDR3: TGTGCCAGCAGTTTGCCGGGACGGGGGAAAGGCTACACCTTC. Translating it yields CASSLPGRGKGYTF.

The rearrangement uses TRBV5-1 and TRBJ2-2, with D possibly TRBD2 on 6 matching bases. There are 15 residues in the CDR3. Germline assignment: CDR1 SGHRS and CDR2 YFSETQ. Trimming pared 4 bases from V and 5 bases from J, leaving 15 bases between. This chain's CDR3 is CASSGQRLGTGELFF. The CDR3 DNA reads TGCGCCAGCAGCGGGCAGCGACTAGGGACCGGGGAGCTGTTTTTT.

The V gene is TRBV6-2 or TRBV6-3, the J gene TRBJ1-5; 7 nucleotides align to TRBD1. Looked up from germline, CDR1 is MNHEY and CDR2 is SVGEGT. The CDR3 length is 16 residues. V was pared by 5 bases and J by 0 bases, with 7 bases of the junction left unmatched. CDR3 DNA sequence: TGTGCCAGCAGTGGGGGACAGTTGAATAGCAATCAGCCCCAGCATTTT. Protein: CASSGGQLNSNQPQHF.

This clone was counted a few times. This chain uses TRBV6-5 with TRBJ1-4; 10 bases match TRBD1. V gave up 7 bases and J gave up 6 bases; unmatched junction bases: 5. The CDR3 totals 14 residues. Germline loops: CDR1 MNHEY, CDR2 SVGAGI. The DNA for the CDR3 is TGTGCCAGCATGGACAGGGGGAGGGATGAAAAACTGTTTTTT. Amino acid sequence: CASMDRGRDEKLFF.

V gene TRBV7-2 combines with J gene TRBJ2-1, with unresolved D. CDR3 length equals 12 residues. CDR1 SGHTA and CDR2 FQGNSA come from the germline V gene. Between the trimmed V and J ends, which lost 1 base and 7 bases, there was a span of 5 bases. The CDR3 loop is CASSLVSNEQFF. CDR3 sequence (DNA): TGTGCCAGCAGCTTAGTCTCTAATGAGCAGTTCTTC.

CDR3 loop: CASSNQRGFSYNEQFF. The CDR3 region has the DNA TGTGCCAGCAGCAATCAACGGGGGTTCAGTTACAATGAGCAGTTCTTC. The V call is TRBV7-2, the J call TRBJ2-1, with a possible D match to TRBD2 (6 bases). This CDR3 has 16 amino acids. With 5 bases removed from V and 4 bases from J, the gap between germline ends came to 18 bases. Germline CDR1 reads SGHTA; CDR2 reads FQGNSA.

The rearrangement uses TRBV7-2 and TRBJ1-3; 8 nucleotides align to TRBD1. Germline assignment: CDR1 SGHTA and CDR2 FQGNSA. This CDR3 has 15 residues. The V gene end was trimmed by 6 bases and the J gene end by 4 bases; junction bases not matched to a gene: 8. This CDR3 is CASSITGGYGNTIYF. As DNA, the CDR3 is TGTGCCAGCAGTATCACAGGGGGTTACGGAAACACCATATATTTT.

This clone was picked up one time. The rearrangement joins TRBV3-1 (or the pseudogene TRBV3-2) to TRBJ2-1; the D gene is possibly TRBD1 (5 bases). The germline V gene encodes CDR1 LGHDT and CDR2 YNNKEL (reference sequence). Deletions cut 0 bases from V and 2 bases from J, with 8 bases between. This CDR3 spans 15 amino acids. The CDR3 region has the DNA TGTGCCAGCAGCCAAGACAGGGTGGCCTACAATGAGCAGTTCTTC. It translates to CASSQDRVAYNEQFF.